Following are 3 T cell receptor beta chains from one sample sequenced in a study of blood T cell repertoires in COVID-19. Sequencing used immunoSEQ multiplex PCR; TCRdb keeps in-frame clones, though not all of them. The sample consists of over 450,000 clones, 70% to 90% of them appearing once. The sample taken for sequencing was peripheral blood. The receptors shown here come from a woman aged 45-59 years with COVID-19, enrolled during active disease.

The chain's CDR3 is CSVVEGNTEAFF. The DNA of the CDR3 is TGCAGCGTTGTCGAGGGGAACACTGAAGCTTTCTTT. The chain combines TRBV29-1 with TRBJ1-1, with no clear D. The CDR3 runs to 12 residues. V was trimmed by 4 bases and J by 1 base, leaving 7 bases between them. Looked up from germline, CDR1 is SQVTM and CDR2 is ANQGSEA.

This clone was observed a few times. The rearrangement joins TRBV2 to TRBJ1-6, with D possibly matching TRBD1 (6 bases). Trimming removed 7 bases from V and 7 bases from J, with 17 bases in between. Per the germline V gene, CDR1 is SNHLY and CDR2 is FYNNEI. CDR3 length: 15 amino acids. The CDR3 loop reads CASITGLGGNSPLHF. The CDR3 region has the DNA TGTGCCAGCATAACAGGGTTGGGAGGGAATTCACCCCTCCACTTT.

The chain has TRBV29-1 and TRBJ2-1, with 8 bases that match TRBD1. Germline V gives CDR1 SQVTM, CDR2 ANQGSEA. CDR3 length: 12 amino acids. V shed 5 bases, J shed 10 bases, and the junction held 7 bases outside the gene matches. The CDR3 DNA is TGCAGCGTTTCCGGGACAGGCGACGAGCAGTTCTTC. Translating gives CSVSGTGDEQFF.